The clone carrying this T cell receptor (beta chain) was detected only a few times. As yet, its antigen is unknown. Using constant-segment primers, 5'RACE produced TCR alpha and TCR beta cDNA libraries carrying sample barcodes and UMIs. From the 5' RACE reads, TCRdb called clonotypes with MiXCR, one entry per CDR3 protein. This table has fewer than 150,000 distinct CDR3 sequences, roughly 20% appearing once. This entry belongs to a study of T-cell memory formation after mild COVID-19. Findings and caveats of the study: Some SARS-CoV-2-responding clones were already detected in memory before infection.

CDR3 length: 14 amino acids. Germline trimming cut 3 bases from V and 5 bases from J; bases unmatched to any gene: 7. Per germline, CDR1 LGHNA and CDR2 YSLEER. Sample: PBMCs or a T cell subset sorted from them (not recorded which). The chain is built from TRBV4-3 and TRBJ2-7; 7 nucleotides agree with TRBD1. The TCR comes from a man aged 18 to 29 who had mild COVID-19 (a few samples of this study predate the infection). Cell type and time point are not known. CDR3 amino acids: CASSHRAGGNEQYF. DNA for the CDR3: TGCGCCAGCAGCCATCGAGCAGGGGGAAACGAGCAGTACTTC.